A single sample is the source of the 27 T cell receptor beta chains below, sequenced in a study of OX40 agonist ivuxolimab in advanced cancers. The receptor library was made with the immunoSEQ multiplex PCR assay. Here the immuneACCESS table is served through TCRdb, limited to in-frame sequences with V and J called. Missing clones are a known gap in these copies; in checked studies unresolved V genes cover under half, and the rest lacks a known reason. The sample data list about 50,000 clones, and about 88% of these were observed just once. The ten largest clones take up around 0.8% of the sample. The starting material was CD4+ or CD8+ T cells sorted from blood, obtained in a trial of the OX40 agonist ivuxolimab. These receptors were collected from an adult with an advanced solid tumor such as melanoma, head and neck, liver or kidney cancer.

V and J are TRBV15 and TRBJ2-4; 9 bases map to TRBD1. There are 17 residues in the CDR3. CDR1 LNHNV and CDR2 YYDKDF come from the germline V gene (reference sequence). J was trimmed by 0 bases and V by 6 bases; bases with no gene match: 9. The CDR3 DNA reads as TGTGCCACCAGGGTTCCACAGGGGGCGGAAGCCAAAAACATTCAGTACTTC. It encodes CATRVPQGAEAKNIQYF.

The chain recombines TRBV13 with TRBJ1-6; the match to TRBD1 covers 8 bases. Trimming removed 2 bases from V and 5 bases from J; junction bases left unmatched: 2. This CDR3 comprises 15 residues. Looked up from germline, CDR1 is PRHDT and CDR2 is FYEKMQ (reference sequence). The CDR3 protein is CASSLRDRHNSPLHF. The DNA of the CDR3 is TGTGCCAGCAGCTTACGGGACAGGCATAATTCACCCCTCCACTTT.

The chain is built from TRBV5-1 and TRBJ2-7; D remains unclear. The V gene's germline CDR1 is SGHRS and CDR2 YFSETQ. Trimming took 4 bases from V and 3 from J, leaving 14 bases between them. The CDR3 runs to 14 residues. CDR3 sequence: CASSPSARSYEQYF. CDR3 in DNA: TGCGCCAGCAGCCCGTCCGCTCGAAGCTACGAGCAGTACTTC. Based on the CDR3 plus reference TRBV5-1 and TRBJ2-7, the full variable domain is KAGVTQTPRYLIKTRGQQVTLSCSPISGHRSVSWYQQTPGQGLQFLFEYFSETQRNKGNFPGRFSGRQFSNSRSEMNVSTLELGDSALYLCASSPSARSYEQYFGPGTRLTVT.

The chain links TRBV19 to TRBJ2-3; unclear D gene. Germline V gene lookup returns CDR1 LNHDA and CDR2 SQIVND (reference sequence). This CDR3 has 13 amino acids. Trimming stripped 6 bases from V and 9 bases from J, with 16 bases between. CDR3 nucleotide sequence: TGTGCCAGTAGGCCCACGGAGAGAAGGACGCAGTATTTT. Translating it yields CASRPTERRTQYF.

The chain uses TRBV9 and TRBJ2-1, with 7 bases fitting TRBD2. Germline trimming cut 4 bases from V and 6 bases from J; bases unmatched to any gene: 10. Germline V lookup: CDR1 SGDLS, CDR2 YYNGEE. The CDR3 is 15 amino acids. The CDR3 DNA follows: TGTGCCAGCAGCATGAGCGGGGCCACAGTCAATGAGCAGTTCTTC. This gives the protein CASSMSGATVNEQFF.

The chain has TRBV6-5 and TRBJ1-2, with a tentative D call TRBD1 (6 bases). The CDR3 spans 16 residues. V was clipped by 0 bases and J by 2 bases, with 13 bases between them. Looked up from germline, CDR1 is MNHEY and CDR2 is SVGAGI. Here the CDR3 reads CASSYSNSDRNYGYTF. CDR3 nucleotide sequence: TGTGCCAGCAGTTACTCGAACTCCGACAGGAACTATGGCTACACCTTC.

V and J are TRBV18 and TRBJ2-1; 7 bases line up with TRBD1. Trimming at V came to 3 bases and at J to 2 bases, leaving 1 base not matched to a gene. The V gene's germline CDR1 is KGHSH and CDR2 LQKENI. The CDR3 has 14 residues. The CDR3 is CASSPDRAYNEQFF. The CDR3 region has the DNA TGTGCCAGCTCACCCGACAGGGCCTACAATGAGCAGTTCTTC. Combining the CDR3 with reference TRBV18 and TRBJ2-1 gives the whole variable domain NAGVMQNPRHLVRRRGQEARLRCSPMKGHSHVYWYRQLPEEGLKFMVYLQKENIIDESGMPKERFSAEFPKEGPSILRIQQVVRGDSAAYFCASSPDRAYNEQFFGPGTRLTVL.

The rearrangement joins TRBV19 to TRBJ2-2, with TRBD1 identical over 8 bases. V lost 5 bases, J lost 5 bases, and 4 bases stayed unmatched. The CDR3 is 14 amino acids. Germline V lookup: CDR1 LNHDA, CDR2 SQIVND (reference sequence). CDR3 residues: CASSRQGITGELFF. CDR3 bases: TGTGCCAGTAGTCGACAGGGGATAACCGGGGAGCTGTTTTTT.

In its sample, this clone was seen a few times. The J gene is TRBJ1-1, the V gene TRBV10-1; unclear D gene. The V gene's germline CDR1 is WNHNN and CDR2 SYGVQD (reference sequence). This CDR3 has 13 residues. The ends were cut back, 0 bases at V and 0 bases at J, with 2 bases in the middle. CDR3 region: CASSESMNTEAFF. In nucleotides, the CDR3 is TGCGCCAGCAGTGAGTCCATGAACACTGAAGCTTTCTTT.

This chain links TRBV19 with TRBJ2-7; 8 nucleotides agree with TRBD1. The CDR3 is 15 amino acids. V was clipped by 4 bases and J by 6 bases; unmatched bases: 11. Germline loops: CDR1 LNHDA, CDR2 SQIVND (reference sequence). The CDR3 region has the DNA TGTGCCAGTAGTAGGCTCCCAGGACAGGGTGGCGAGCAGTACTTC. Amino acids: CASSRLPGQGGEQYF.

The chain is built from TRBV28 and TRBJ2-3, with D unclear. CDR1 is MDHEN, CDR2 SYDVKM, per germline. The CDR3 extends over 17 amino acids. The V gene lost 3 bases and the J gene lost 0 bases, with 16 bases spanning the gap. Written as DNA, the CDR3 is TGTGCCAGCAGTTTTAACGGGCCACCGGAGAGCACAGATACGCAGTATTTT. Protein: CASSFNGPPESTDTQYF.

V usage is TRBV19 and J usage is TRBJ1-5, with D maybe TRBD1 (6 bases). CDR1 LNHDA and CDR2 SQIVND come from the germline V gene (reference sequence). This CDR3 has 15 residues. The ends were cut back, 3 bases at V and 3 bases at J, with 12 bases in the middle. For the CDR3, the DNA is TGTGCCAGTAGTATCTACAGGGAGGCCAATCAGCCCCAGCATTTT. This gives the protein CASSIYREANQPQHF.

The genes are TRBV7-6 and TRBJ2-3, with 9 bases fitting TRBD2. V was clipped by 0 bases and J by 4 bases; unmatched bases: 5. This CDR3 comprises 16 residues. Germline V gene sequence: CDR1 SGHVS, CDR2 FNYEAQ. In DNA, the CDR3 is TGTGCCAGCAGCTTAGCCCCGGGACTAGCTTCAGATACGCAGTATTTT. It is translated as CASSLAPGLASDTQYF.

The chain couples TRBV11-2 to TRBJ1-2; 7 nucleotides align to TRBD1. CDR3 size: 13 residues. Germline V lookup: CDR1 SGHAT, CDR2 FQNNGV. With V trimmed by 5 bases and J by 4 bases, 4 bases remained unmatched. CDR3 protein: CASSPQGGYGYTF. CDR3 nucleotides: TGTGCCAGCAGCCCCCAGGGGGGCTATGGCTACACCTTC.

The CDR3 sequence is CASSDSGSFRGGTVSSYNEQFF. CDR3 in DNA: TGTGCCAGCAGTGACTCAGGAAGCTTCCGGGGGGGGACAGTTAGCTCCTACAATGAGCAGTTCTTC. The chain links TRBV6-4 to TRBJ2-1; D might be TRBD2 (8 bases). CDR1 and CDR2 (germline): MRHNA, SNTAGT. This CDR3 is built from 22 residues. Trimming left V 0 bases short and J 0 bases short, with 27 bases between.

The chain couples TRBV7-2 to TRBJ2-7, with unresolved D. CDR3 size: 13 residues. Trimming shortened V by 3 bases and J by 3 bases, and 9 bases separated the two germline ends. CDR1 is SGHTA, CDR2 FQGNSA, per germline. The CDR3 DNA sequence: TGTGCCAGCAGCTTGACCCCCGGCTACGAGCAGTACTTC. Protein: CASSLTPGYEQYF.

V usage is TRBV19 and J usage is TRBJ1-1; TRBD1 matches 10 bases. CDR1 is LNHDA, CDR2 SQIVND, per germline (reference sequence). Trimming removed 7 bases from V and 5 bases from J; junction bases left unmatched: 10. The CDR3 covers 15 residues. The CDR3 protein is CASIARDRGQTEAFF. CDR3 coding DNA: TGTGCCAGTATTGCCCGAGACAGGGGGCAAACTGAAGCTTTCTTT.

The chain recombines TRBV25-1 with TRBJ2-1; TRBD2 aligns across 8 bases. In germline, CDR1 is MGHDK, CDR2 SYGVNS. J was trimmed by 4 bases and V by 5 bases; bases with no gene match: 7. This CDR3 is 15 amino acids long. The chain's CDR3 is CASSLSGRGYNEQFF. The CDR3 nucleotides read TGTGCCAGCAGTCTCAGCGGGAGAGGGTACAATGAGCAGTTCTTC.

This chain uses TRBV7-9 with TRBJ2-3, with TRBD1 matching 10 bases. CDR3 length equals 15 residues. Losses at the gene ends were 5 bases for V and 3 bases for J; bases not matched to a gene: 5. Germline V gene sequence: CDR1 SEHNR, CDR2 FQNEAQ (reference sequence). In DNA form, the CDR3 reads TGTGCCAGCAGCCGGACGGGACAGGGGACAGATACGCAGTATTTT. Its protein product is CASSRTGQGTDTQYF.

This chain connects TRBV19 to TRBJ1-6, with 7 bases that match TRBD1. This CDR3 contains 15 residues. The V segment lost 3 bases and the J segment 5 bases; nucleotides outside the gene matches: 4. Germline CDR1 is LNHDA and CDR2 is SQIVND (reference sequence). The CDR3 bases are TGTGCCAGTAGTATCCCCGGGACAGATAATTCACCCCTCCACTTT. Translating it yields CASSIPGTDNSPLHF.

CDR3 in amino acids: CASRAGTDYEQYF. For the CDR3, the DNA is TGTGCCAGCAGGGCCGGGACAGACTACGAGCAGTACTTC. The chain uses TRBV6-5 and TRBJ2-7, with 7 bases matching TRBD1. Trimming removed 6 bases from V and 3 bases from J; junction bases left unmatched: 5. Germline assignment: CDR1 MNHEY and CDR2 SVGAGI. This CDR3 has 13 amino acids.

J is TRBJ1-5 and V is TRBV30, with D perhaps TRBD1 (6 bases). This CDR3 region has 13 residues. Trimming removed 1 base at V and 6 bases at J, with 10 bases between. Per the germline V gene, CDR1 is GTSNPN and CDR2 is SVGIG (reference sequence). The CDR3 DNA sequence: TGTGCCTGGAGTGAACAGGGCGGTCAGCCCCAGCATTTT. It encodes CAWSEQGGQPQHF.

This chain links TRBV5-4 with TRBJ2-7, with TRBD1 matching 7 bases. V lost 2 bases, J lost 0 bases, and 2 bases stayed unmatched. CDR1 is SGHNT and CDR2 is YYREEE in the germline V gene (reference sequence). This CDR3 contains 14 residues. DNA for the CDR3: TGTGCCAGCAGCTTACGACAGGGCTCCTACGAGCAGTACTTC. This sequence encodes CASSLRQGSYEQYF.

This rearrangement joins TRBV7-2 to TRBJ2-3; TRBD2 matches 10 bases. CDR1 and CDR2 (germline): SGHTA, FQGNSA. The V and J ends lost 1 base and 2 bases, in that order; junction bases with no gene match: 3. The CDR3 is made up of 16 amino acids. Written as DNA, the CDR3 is TGTGCCAGCAGCTTAGTCAGCGGGGGGGACACAGATACGCAGTATTTT. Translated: CASSLVSGGDTDTQYF.

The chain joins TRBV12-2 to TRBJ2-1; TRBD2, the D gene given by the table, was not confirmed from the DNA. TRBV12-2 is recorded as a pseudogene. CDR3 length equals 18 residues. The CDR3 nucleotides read TGTGCAAGTCGCTTGAGAAGTAGGGAACCTCCAACTAGGAATGAGCAGTTCTTC. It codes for CASRLRSREPPTRNEQFF.

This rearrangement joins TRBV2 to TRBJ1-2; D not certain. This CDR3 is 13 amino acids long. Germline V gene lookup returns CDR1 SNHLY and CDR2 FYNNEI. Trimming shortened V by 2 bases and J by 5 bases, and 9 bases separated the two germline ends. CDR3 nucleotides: TGTGCCAGCAGTGAATTTTCATCTTATGGCTACACCTTC. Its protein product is CASSEFSSYGYTF.

The CDR3 DNA reads as TGTGCCAGCAGCTTCCTTGACAGGGGCAACAATGAGCAGTTCTTC. This sequence encodes CASSFLDRGNNEQFF. The chain combines TRBV5-4 with TRBJ2-1, with 8 bases identical to TRBD1. Trimming at V came to 2 bases and at J to 5 bases, leaving 6 bases not matched to a gene. From germline, CDR1 is SGHNT and CDR2 YYREEE (reference sequence). The CDR3 covers 15 residues.